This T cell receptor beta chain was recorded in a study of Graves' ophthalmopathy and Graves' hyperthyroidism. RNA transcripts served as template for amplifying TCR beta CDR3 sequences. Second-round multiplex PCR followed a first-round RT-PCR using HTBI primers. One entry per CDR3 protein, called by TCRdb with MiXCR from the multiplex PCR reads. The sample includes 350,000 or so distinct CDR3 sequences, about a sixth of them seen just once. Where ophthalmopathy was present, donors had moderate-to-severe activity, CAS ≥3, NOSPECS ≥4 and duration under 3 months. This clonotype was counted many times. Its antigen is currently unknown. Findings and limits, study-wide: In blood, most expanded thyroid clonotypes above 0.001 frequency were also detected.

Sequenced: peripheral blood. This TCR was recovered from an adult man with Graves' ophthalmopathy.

CDR3 nucleotide sequence: TGTGCCAGCCATGGGGTTCTAGCCAAAAACATTCAGTACTTC. This sequence encodes CASHGVLAKNIQYF. The genes are TRBV2 and TRBJ2-4, with unresolved D. Per germline, CDR1 SNHLY and CDR2 FYNNEI. The CDR3 is 14 amino acids. V gave up 8 bases and J gave up 0 bases, with 11 bases separating them.